A selection of T cell receptor beta chains follows, all from one sample in a study of T-cell reconstitution after alpha-beta-depleted transplantation in children. One entry per CDR3 protein, called by TCRdb with MiXCR from the PCR reads. The table lists approximately 650,000 distinct CDR3 sequences, less than 15% of them singletons. The sample in question was PBMCs, obtained before TCRalphabeta/CD19-depleted stem cell transplant. The receptors originated from a girl aged 2 to 9 with congenital amegakaryocytic thrombocytopenia, due to receive a stem cell transplant. CDR3s include the opening cysteine and the closing phenylalanine or tryptophan. A D gene is named only where the DNA matches it firmly. Expanded clones get a size class; other rows say once, few or many, or leave the size out.

CASSVGVSRETQYF,TGCGCCAGCAGCGTAGGGGTCAGCAGGGAGACCCAGTACTTC,TRBV5-1,TRBJ2-5,.,.
CASSLRRTYEQYF,TGTGCCAGCAGCTTACGCCGGACCTACGAGCAGTACTTC,TRBV11-2,TRBJ2-7,.,.
CSVWRLDGELFF,TGCAGCGTTTGGCGGCTCGACGGGGAGCTGTTTTTT,TRBV29-1,TRBJ2-2,many,.
CASSHGGHTDTQYF,TGTGCCAGCAGCCATGGGGGGCACACAGATACGCAGTATTTT,TRBV3-1,TRBJ2-3,many,.
CASSQVRGMWTGELFF,TGTGCCAGCAGCCAAGTAAGGGGCATGTGGACCGGGGAGCTGTTTTTT,TRBV3-1,TRBJ2-2,.,.
CASSATAGVADTQYF,TGTGCCAGCAGTGCGACGGCAGGGGTGGCAGATACGCAGTATTTT,TRBV6-1,TRBJ2-3,few,.
CASSLGGKNGYEQNF,TGCGCCAGCAGCTTGGGCGGGAAAAACGGCTACGAGCAGAACTTC,TRBV5-1,TRBJ2-7,.,.
CASTQRAEAFF,TGTGCCAGCACCCAACGGGCAGAAGCTTTCTTT,TRBV14,TRBJ1-1,many,.
CASSLMTENTGELFF,TGCGCCAGCAGCCTGATGACGGAAAACACCGGGGAGCTGTTTTTT,TRBV5-1,TRBJ2-2,many,.
CSVARLRREQFF,TGCAGCGTCGCTAGACTCAGGCGGGAGCAGTTCTTC,TRBV29-1,TRBJ2-1,few,.
CASSLRGAGNTIYF,TGTGCCAGCAGCTTGAGGGGGGCAGGAAACACCATATATTTT,TRBV5-6,TRBJ1-3,many,.
CAISDPSGSSYEQYF,TGTGCCATCAGTGATCCCTCAGGGAGCTCCTACGAGCAGTACTTC,TRBV10-3,TRBJ2-7,many,.
CSAISGGDPRDEQYF,TGCAGTGCTATCTCAGGCGGAGACCCTAGGGACGAGCAGTACTTC,TRBV20-1,TRBJ2-7,.,.
CASSIGRGQEPYNEQFF,TGCGCCAGCAGCATCGGAAGGGGACAGGAACCTTACAATGAGCAGTTCTTC,TRBV5-1,TRBJ2-1,few,TRBD1
CSVIGLAGGPGDTQYF,TGCAGTGTCATAGGCTTAGCGGGAGGGCCTGGGGATACGCAGTATTTT,TRBV20-1,TRBJ2-3,many,TRBD2
CASSPLAAGDNLNEQFF,TGTGCCAGCAGCCCTCTAGCTGCGGGAGATAATCTTAATGAGCAGTTCTTC,TRBV7-9,TRBJ2-1,.,TRBD2
CASFERDRHGNEQFF,TGCGCCAGCTTTGAGCGGGATAGGCACGGCAATGAGCAGTTCTTC,TRBV5-1,TRBJ2-1,few,TRBD2
CASSLVWEDSGYTF,TGTGCCAGCAGCTTAGTGTGGGAGGATTCTGGCTACACCTTC,TRBV7-9,TRBJ1-2,many,.